Shown below are 21 T cell receptor beta chains from a single sample sequenced in a study of ipilimumab plus nivolumab after autologous stem cell transplantation. Only in-frame clones appear in the TCRdb table, and some are missing; sequencing was by immunoSEQ multiplex PCR. The table has 9,000 to 15,000 clones, approximately 68% seen once. Sequenced here: PBMCs, sampled in a trial of ipilimumab plus nivolumab as post-transplant consolidation. The receptors were gathered from a male donor with multiple myeloma.

The chain recombines TRBV6-5 with TRBJ2-7; no definite D call. The CDR3 totals 11 residues. V lost 3 bases and J lost 3, with 3 bases in between. Germline values: CDR1 MNHEY, CDR2 SVGAGI. CDR3 loop: CASSYRYEQYF. In nucleotides, the CDR3 is TGTGCCAGCAGTTATCGCTACGAGCAGTACTTC.

By sample share, this clone is medium-sized. The CDR3 DNA follows: TGTGCCAGCAGCTTTTCAGCGGGGAACACTGAAGCTTTCTTT. Translation gives CASSFSAGNTEAFF. The rearrangement uses TRBV11-1 and TRBJ1-1; D ambiguous. CDR3 size: 14 residues. Trimming cost V 3 bases and J 1 base, with 9 bases left between them. The germline V gene has CDR1 SGHAT and CDR2 FQDESV (reference sequence).

This chain links TRBV18 with TRBJ2-4; the D is unclear. The CDR3 has 13 amino acids. The germline V gene has CDR1 KGHSH and CDR2 LQKENI. V dropped 2 bases and J dropped 5 bases, with 7 bases sitting between them. CDR3 DNA sequence: TGTGCCAGCTCACCAGGGGTGGAAAACATTCAGTACTTC. Protein: CASSPGVENIQYF.

The chain is built from TRBV4-1 and TRBJ2-3; D possibly corresponds to TRBD2 (6 bases). The CDR3 covers 12 residues. V was pared by 0 bases and J by 8 bases, with 6 bases between. From germline, CDR1 is MGHRA and CDR2 YSYEKL. CDR3 DNA: TGCGCCAGCAGCCAAGAGGGGGGTACGCAGTATTTT. It codes for CASSQEGGTQYF.

The gene calls are TRBV29-1 and TRBJ1-4; 7 bases align to TRBD1. CDR3 length: 12 amino acids. Per the germline V gene, CDR1 is SQVTM and CDR2 is ANQGSEA. Trimming removed 7 bases from V and 4 bases from J; junction bases left unmatched: 3. CDR3 protein: CSGQGHNEKLFF. CDR3 coding DNA: TGCAGCGGACAGGGCCATAATGAAAAACTGTTTTTT.

The chain joins TRBV9 to TRBJ2-2, with D hard to call. V lost 0 bases to trimming and J lost 7 bases, with 13 bases between them. CDR3 size: 15 residues. Germline lookup yields CDR1 SGDLS and CDR2 YYNGEE. The CDR3 DNA sequence: TGTGCCAGCAGCGTAGAGTCCCGTTTCAACGGGGAGCTGTTTTTT. Protein: CASSVESRFNGELFF.

The chain carries TRBV18 and TRBJ2-3, with D possibly TRBD1 on 6 matching bases. From germline, CDR1 is KGHSH and CDR2 LQKENI. V lost 4 bases, J lost 2 bases, and 7 bases lay in between. The length of the CDR3 is 13 residues. In DNA form, the CDR3 reads TGTGCCAGCTCACGACAGGACACAGATACGCAGTATTTT. It yields the protein CASSRQDTDTQYF.

CDR3 coding DNA: TGTGCCAGCAGCTCGACAGGTTTCGTCTACAATGAGCAGTTCTTC. Protein product: CASSSTGFVYNEQFF. The chain combines TRBV11-2 with TRBJ2-1; D is perhaps TRBD1 (6 bases). Germline CDR1 SGHAT, CDR2 FQNNGV. This CDR3 comprises 15 residues. V gave up 4 bases and J gave up 3 bases, with 13 bases separating them.

This rearrangement joins TRBV18 to TRBJ2-1; TRBD2 matches at 14 bases. The CDR3 spans 15 residues. Germline-derived CDR1 and CDR2 are KGHSH and LQKENI. V shed 5 bases and J 6 bases; nucleotides not matched to a gene: 3. As DNA, the CDR3 is TGTGCCAGCTCATCCGGACTAGCGGGGGGCAATGAGCAGTTCTTC. It codes for CASSSGLAGGNEQFF. The full variable domain, in which reference TRBV18 and TRBJ2-1 provide the parts outside the CDR3, is NAGVMQNPRHLVRRRGQEARLRCSPMKGHSHVYWYRQLPEEGLKFMVYLQKENIIDESGMPKERFSAEFPKEGPSILRIQQVVRGDSAAYFCASSSGLAGGNEQFFGPGTRLTVL.

The CDR3 sequence: CAWSGVAGTLNEQFF. The CDR3 nucleotides are TGTGCCTGGAGCGGGGTAGCGGGGACCCTTAATGAGCAGTTCTTC. The chain couples TRBV30 to TRBJ2-1, with 8 bases aligning to TRBD2. CDR3 length: 15 amino acids. V lost 3 bases, J lost 7 bases, and 11 bases stayed unmatched. Germline values: CDR1 GTSNPN, CDR2 SVGIG (reference sequence).

The V and J genes are TRBV7-6 and TRBJ1-2; D gene ambiguous. V shed 1 base and J shed 8 bases, with 11 bases lying between them. There are 13 residues in the CDR3. Germline V gene data show CDR1 as SGHVS and CDR2 as FNYEAQ. The CDR3, as DNA: TGTGCCAGCAGCTTAGAGGGCAGGACGGGCTACACCTTC. This sequence encodes CASSLEGRTGYTF.

This clone was observed a few times. The V gene is TRBV13, the J gene TRBJ2-3, with TRBD2 matching over 8 bases. Trimming took 5 bases from V and 8 from J; bases not matched to a gene: 3. Germline V gene lookup returns CDR1 PRHDT and CDR2 FYEKMQ (reference sequence). This CDR3 region has 12 residues. The CDR3 DNA follows: TGTGCCAGCAGCCAGACTAGCGCTACGCAGTATTTT. Translated, it gives CASSQTSATQYF.

This clone ranks as medium-sized (0.01 to 0.1%). V usage is TRBV25-1 and J usage is TRBJ1-5, with D possibly being TRBD1 (6 bases). Trimming pared 3 bases from V and 5 bases from J, leaving 20 bases between. The CDR3 is 17 amino acids. Germline V gene data show CDR1 as MGHDK and CDR2 as SYGVNS. The CDR3 DNA is TGTGCCAGCAGTGATCGATTTAGGGCGGGGGGCGATCAGCCCCAGCATTTT. It encodes CASSDRFRAGGDQPQHF.

This chain joins TRBV11-2 and TRBJ1-2; a possible D gene is TRBD1 (6 bases). The V gene lost 10 bases and the J gene lost 12 bases, with 15 bases spanning the gap. This CDR3 has 10 residues. The V gene's germline CDR1 is SGHAT and CDR2 FQNNGV. The CDR3 region is CATQTGVDTF. CDR3 sequence (DNA): TGTGCCACCCAGACAGGTGTCGACACCTTC.

V and J are TRBV5-1 and TRBJ1-1; D unclear. CDR1 is SGHRS, CDR2 YFSETQ, per germline. Trimming stripped 4 bases from V and 1 base from J, with 14 bases between. There are 15 residues in the CDR3. In nucleotides, the CDR3 is TGCGCCAGCAGCATACTAGCGGGTACGAACACTGAAGCTTTCTTT. Encoded protein: CASSILAGTNTEAFF.

The V call is TRBV5-1, the J call TRBJ2-7, with TRBD2 matching 9 bases. Looked up from germline, CDR1 is SGHRS and CDR2 is YFSETQ. V trimming: 4 bases; J trimming: 1 base; junction bases outside the gene matches: 9. The CDR3 length is 16 residues. The CDR3 reads CASSLGSGGVSYEQYF. DNA for the CDR3: TGCGCCAGCAGCCTCGGTAGCGGGGGAGTTTCCTACGAGCAGTACTTC.

The chain uses TRBV19 and TRBJ2-1, with TRBD2 matching over 9 bases. J gave up 8 bases and V 3 bases, and 20 bases lay outside the gene matches. The CDR3 totals 19 residues. CDR1 and CDR2 (germline): LNHDA, SQIVND (reference sequence). CDR3 in DNA: TGTGCCAGTAGTATTCGCCTCCCAAGCCCCAGCGGGGGGCCACATGAGCAGTTCTTC. It is translated as CASSIRLPSPSGGPHEQFF.

The chain couples TRBV5-6 to TRBJ2-5; 9 bases agree with TRBD1. CDR1 SGHDT and CDR2 YYEEEE come from the germline V gene. V lost 7 bases, J lost 3 bases, and 7 bases stayed unmatched. The CDR3 consists of 14 residues. In DNA, the CDR3 is TGTGCCAGCGGACTGACAGGGGGGAAAGAGACCCAGTACTTC. It codes for CASGLTGGKETQYF. Combining the CDR3 with reference TRBV5-6 and TRBJ2-5 gives the whole variable domain DAGVTQSPTHLIKTRGQQVTLRCSPKSGHDTVSWYQQALGQGPQFIFQYYEEEERQRGNFPDRFSGHQFPNYSSELNVNALLLGDSALYLCASGLTGGKETQYFGPGTRLLVL.

The table lists this clone with a few counts. The V and J genes are TRBV2 and TRBJ2-1; D may be TRBD2 (6 bases). The CDR3 loop spans 12 amino acids. Trimming shortened V by 2 bases and J by 11 bases, and 10 bases separated the two germline ends. From germline, CDR1 is SNHLY and CDR2 FYNNEI. Written as DNA, the CDR3 is TGTGCCAGCAGTGAAATGGCGGGAAAGCAGTTCTTC. This encodes CASSEMAGKQFF.

The chain joins TRBV27 to TRBJ2-7, with D possibly called TRBD1 or TRBD2 (5 bases each). Between the trimmed V and J ends, which lost 11 bases and 0 bases, there was a span of 14 bases. Germline CDR1 reads MNHEY; CDR2 reads SMNVEV (reference sequence). The CDR3 is 13 amino acids. The CDR3 sequence: CACGLGASYEQYF. DNA of the CDR3: TGTGCCTGCGGCCTCGGGGCCTCCTACGAGCAGTACTTC.

The J gene is TRBJ2-3, the V gene TRBV2; D is possibly TRBD2 (6 bases). Trimming took off 8 bases at V and 1 base at J, with 13 bases between the two ends. This CDR3 has 14 amino acids. Germline assignment: CDR1 SNHLY and CDR2 FYNNEI. Written as DNA, the CDR3 is TGTGCCAGCGCCCCGGGGGATGGCACAGATACGCAGTATTTT. It encodes CASAPGDGTDTQYF.